This T cell receptor (beta chain) was found in a study of shared clonotypes between healthy human individuals. Germline values: CDR1 MNHEY, CDR2 SMNVEV (reference sequence). V lost 4 bases, J lost 4 bases, and 14 bases lay in between. The CDR3 has 14 amino acids. Only in-frame clones appear in the TCRdb table, and some are missing; sequencing was by immunoSEQ multiplex PCR. The sample holds around 690,000 clones; 90% are singletons and the top ten take about a third. The rearrangement links TRBV27 to TRBJ2-7; no clear D. The origin of this receptor is a man aged 18 to 29 in good health. Some clones in this sample may be carry-over from other donors' samples. Sequenced: memory CD8+ T cells from PBMCs. Subset described: CD45RO+ cells pooled with CCR7-negative TemRA cells. The CDR3 region has the DNA TGTGCCAGCAGTTCAGCCCAGCGACCTTACGAGCAGTACTTC. This gives the protein CASSSAQRPYEQYF.